This T cell receptor (beta chain) was documented in a study of beta chain features in type 1 diabetes. As for the study in general: Researchers looked at 95 million to 140 million sorted cells across all samples. Whole-study results and caveats: Whatever favoring of shorter templates PCR might show would apply equally to patients and controls. Researchers could not determine here whether HLA type influences TCRB rearrangement. Type 1 diabetes patients had TCRB CDR3s that were shorter (moderately but significantly so) in all four CD4+ subsets.

The CDR3 contains 13 residues. The V gene's germline CDR1 is SGHTA and CDR2 FQGNSA. V lost 8 bases, J lost 4 bases, and 12 bases lay in between. Cell sorting via CD45RO/CCR7/CD25/CD127/CD95/CD27 was performed to obtain CD4+ naive, central memory, regulatory and stem cell-like memory cells. A few counts support this clone. Its antigen remains unidentified. Every bit of the isolated RNA underwent reverse transcription, so sequencing read expressed TCRB transcripts. Sequencing was performed with immunoSEQ multiplex PCR; in TCRdb, only in-frame clones are kept and a portion is missing. The sample carries some 160,000 clones, roughly 9% recorded once.

Sequencing was performed on central memory CD4+ T cells from blood. The receptor's source is a woman aged 25 to 39 with type 1 diabetes. This chain links TRBV7-2 with TRBJ2-1, with D possibly matching TRBD2 (5 bases). The CDR3: CASPSGLYNEQFF. CDR3 nucleotides: TGTGCCAGCCCGAGCGGCCTGTACAATGAGCAGTTCTTC.